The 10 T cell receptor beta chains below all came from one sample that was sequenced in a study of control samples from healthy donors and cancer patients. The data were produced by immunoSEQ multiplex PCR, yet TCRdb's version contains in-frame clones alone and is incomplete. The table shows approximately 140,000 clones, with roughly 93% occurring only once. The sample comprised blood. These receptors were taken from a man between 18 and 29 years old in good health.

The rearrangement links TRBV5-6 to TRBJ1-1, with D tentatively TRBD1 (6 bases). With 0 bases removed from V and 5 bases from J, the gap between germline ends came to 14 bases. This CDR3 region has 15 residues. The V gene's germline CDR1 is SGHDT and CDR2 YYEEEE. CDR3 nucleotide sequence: TGTGCCAGCAGCTTGGGCAGGGGCTTGTGGACTGAAGCTTTCTTT. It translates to CASSLGRGLWTEAFF.

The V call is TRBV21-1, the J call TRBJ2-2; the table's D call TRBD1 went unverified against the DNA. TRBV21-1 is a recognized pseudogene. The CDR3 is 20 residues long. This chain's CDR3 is CASSKGGTGFSLPNTGELFF. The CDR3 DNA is TGTGCCAGCAGCAAAGGGGGGACAGGTTTCTCCCTCCCGAACACCGGGGAGCTGTTTTTT.

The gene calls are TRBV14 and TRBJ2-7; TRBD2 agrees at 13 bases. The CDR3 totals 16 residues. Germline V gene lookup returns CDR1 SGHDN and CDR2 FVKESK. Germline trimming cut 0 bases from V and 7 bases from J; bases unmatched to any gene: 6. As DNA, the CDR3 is TGTGCCAGCAGCCAAGAAGAGGGACTAGCGGGACGGGAGCAGTACTTC. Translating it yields CASSQEEGLAGREQYF.

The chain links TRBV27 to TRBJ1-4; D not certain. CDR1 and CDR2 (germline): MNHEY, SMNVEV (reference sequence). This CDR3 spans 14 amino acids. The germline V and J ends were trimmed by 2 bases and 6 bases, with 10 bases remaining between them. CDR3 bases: TGTGCCAGCAGTTTAGGAGGGAACGATGAAAAACTGTTTTTT. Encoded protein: CASSLGGNDEKLFF.

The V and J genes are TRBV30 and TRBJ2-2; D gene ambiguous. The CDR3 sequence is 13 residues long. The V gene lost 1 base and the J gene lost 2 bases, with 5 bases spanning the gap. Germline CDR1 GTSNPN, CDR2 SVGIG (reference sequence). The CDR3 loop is CAWSAQNTGELFF. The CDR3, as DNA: TGTGCCTGGAGTGCCCAAAACACCGGGGAGCTGTTTTTT.

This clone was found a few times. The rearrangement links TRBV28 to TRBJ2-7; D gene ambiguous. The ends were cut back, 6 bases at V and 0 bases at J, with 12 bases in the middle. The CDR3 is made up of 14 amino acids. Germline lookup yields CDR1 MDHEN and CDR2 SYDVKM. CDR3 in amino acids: CASSSDQTSYEQYF. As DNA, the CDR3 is TGTGCCAGCAGCAGTGACCAAACCTCCTACGAGCAGTACTTC.

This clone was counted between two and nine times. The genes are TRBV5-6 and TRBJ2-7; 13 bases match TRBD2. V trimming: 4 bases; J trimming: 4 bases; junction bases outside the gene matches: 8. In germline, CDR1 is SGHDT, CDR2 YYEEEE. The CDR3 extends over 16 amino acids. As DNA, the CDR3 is TGTGCCAGCAGCCTGGGACTAGCGGGATATGGGTACGAGCAGTACTTC. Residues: CASSLGLAGYGYEQYF. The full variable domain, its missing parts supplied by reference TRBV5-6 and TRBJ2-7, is DAGVTQSPTHLIKTRGQQVTLRCSPKSGHDTVSWYQQALGQGPQFIFQYYEEEERQRGNFPDRFSGHQFPNYSSELNVNALLLGDSALYLCASSLGLAGYGYEQYFGPGTRLTVT.

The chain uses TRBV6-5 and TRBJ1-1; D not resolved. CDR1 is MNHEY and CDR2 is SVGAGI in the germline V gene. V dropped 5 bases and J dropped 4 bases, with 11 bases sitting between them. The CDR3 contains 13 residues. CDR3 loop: CASSPGVVTEAFF. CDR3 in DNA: TGTGCCAGCAGTCCCGGGGTGGTCACTGAAGCTTTCTTT.

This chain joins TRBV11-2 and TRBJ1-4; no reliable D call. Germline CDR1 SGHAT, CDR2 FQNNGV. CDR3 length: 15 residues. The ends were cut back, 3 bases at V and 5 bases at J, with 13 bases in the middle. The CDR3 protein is CASSLRAPPNEKLFF. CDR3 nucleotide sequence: TGTGCCAGCAGCTTGAGGGCCCCTCCCAATGAAAAACTGTTTTTT. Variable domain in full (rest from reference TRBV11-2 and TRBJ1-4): EAGVAQSPRYKIIEKRQSVAFWCNPISGHATLYWYQQILGQGPKLLIQFQNNGVVDDSQLPKDRFSAERLKGVDSTLKIQPAKLEDSAVYLCASSLRAPPNEKLFFGSGTQLSVL.

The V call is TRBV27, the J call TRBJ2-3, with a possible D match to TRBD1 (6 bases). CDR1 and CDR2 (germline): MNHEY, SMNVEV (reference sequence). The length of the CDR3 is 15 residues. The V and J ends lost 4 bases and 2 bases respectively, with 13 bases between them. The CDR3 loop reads CASSSTDSHTDTQYF. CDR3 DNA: TGTGCCAGCAGTTCCACGGACAGCCACACAGATACGCAGTATTTT.